This T cell receptor (beta chain) emerged from a study of T-cell memory formation after mild COVID-19. This CDR3 spans 14 amino acids. The trim removed 0 bases at V and 4 bases at J, leaving 2 bases unmatched. Germline V gene sequence: CDR1 SGHRS, CDR2 YFSETQ. Concerning this clonotype itself: Its antigen is as yet unknown.

Libraries for TCRalpha and TCRbeta carried sample barcodes and unique molecular identifiers via 5'RACE. One entry per CDR3 protein, called by TCRdb with MiXCR from the 5' RACE reads. Among 400,000 to 500,000 distinct CDR3 sequences listed, around 20% were seen once. General study points: A second wave of clones peaked on day 37, and their SARS-CoV-2 specificity went unconfirmed. A balance of CD4 and CD8 characterized clones contracting day 15 to 85, whereas later expanders leaned CD4+. Researchers found some responding clones in pre-infection memory, a sign that cross-reactive memory joined.

The sequenced sample consisted of PBMCs or a T cell subset sorted from them (not recorded which). The rearrangement links TRBV5-1 to TRBJ2-7; 9 bases map to TRBD1. The receptor comes from an adult woman who had mild COVID-19 (a few samples of this study predate the infection). Cell type and time point are not known. The CDR3 sequence: CASSLGGTGYEQYF. The CDR3 bases are TGCGCCAGCAGCTTGGGCGGGACAGGGTACGAGCAGTACTTC.